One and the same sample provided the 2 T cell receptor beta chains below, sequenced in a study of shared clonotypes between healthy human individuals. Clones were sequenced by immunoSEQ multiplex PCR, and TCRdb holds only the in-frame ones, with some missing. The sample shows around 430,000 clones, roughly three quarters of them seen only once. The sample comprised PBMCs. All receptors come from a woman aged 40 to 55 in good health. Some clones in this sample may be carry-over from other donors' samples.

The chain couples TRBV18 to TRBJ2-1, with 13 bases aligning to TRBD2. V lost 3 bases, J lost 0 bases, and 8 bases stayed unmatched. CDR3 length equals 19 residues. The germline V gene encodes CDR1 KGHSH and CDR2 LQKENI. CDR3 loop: CASSPRTSGGISSYNEQFF. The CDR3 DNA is TGTGCCAGCTCACCTCGGACTAGCGGGGGCATCAGCTCCTACAATGAGCAGTTCTTC.

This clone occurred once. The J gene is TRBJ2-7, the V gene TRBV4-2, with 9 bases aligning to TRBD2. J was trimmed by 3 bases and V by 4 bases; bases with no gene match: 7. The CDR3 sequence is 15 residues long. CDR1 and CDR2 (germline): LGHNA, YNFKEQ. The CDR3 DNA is TGTGCCAGCAGCCGTGGGAGACTAGCGGACTACGAGCAGTACTTC. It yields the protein CASSRGRLADYEQYF.